This TCR beta chain was recovered during a study of T cells after yellow fever vaccination. Overall study findings and caveats: From the bulk population, abundant clonotypes could contaminate and appear within FACS-sorted repertoires. Boosting was followed by the reappearance of most primary-vaccination clones (about 96% CD4, 85% to 90% CD8).

The V gene lost 11 bases and the J gene lost 4 bases, with 17 bases spanning the gap. CDR3 length: 14 residues. TCRdb recomputed calls from the 5' RACE reads with MiXCR, one row per CDR3 protein. The sample consists of about 220,000 distinct CDR3 sequences, approximately 6.8% of them appearing once. Only a few counts were recorded for this clonotype. As yet, its antigen is unknown. The sample consisted of CD4+ T cells sorted from PBMCs, taken on the day of the yellow fever booster vaccination. This TCR was sampled from a man aged 25 to 40 who received the YFV17D yellow fever vaccine. The V gene is TRBV12-3 or TRBV12-4, the J gene TRBJ2-2, with D unclear. CDR3 DNA sequence: TGTGCCGTCGTCCGGCTAGGAAGCACCGGGGAGCTGTTTTTT. Translation gives CAVVRLGSTGELFF.